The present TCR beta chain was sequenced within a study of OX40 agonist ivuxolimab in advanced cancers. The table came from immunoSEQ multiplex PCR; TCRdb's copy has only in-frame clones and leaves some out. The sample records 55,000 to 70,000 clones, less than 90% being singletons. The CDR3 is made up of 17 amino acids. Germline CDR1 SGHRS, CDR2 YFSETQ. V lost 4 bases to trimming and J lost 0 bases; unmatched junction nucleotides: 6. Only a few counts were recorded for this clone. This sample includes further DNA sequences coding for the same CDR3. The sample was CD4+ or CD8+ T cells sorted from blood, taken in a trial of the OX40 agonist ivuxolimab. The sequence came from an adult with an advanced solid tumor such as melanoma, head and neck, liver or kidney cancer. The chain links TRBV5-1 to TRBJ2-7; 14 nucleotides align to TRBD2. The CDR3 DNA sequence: TGCGCCAGCAGCCCAGGACTAGCGGGAGGCCTCTCCTACGAGCAGTACTTC. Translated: CASSPGLAGGLSYEQYF. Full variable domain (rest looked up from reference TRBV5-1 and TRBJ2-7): KAGVTQTPRYLIKTRGQQVTLSCSPISGHRSVSWYQQTPGQGLQFLFEYFSETQRNKGNFPGRFSGRQFSNSRSEMNVSTLELGDSALYLCASSPGLAGGLSYEQYFGPGTRLTVT.